These 11 T cell receptor beta chains were sequenced from one sample in a study of identical twins. Each CDR3 protein gets one entry after TCRdb re-called the 5' RACE reads with MiXCR. Of about 720,000 distinct CDR3 sequences listed, roughly 18% are singletons. Another study also made use of these data, one on T cells expressing NK-cell markers.

Sequenced: PBMCs. These receptors came from a woman aged 18-29 years in good health.

This clonotype came up many times. The rearrangement uses TRBV20-1 and TRBJ2-3; 10 nucleotides align to TRBD2. Germline V gene sequence: CDR1 DFQATT, CDR2 SNEGSKA (reference sequence). The CDR3 has 15 residues. The trim removed 3 bases at V and 1 base at J, leaving 4 bases unmatched. The CDR3 reads CSASRLAGGTDTQYF. CDR3 sequence (DNA): TGCAGTGCTAGTCGACTAGCGGGTGGCACAGATACGCAGTATTTT.

This clonotype was observed a handful of times. The chain couples TRBV10-3 to TRBJ1-1; 9 bases fit TRBD1. Germline V gives CDR1 ENHRY, CDR2 SYGVKD. Trimming took 0 bases from V and 10 from J; bases not matched to a gene: 6. The CDR3 is 14 amino acids. CDR3 sequence: CAISESTGGGPAFF. DNA for the CDR3: TGTGCCATCAGTGAGTCCACAGGGGGCGGACCAGCTTTCTTT.

This clonotype was counted between two and nine times. The chain carries TRBV27 and TRBJ1-2; D is unclear. Trimming removed 3 bases from V and 6 bases from J, with 11 bases in between. The CDR3 sequence is 13 residues long. Germline V gene data show CDR1 as MNHEY and CDR2 as SMNVEV (reference sequence). CDR3 residues: CASSLTYQHGYTF. CDR3 coding DNA: TGTGCCAGCAGTTTGACATATCAGCATGGCTACACCTTC.

The chain combines TRBV10-3 with TRBJ2-4; 7 positions agree with TRBD2. V shed 0 bases and J 7 bases; nucleotides not matched to a gene: 12. Germline V gene data show CDR1 as ENHRY and CDR2 as SYGVKD. This CDR3 region has 17 residues. The CDR3 nucleotides read TGTGCCATCAGTGAGTCCCAGGCTGGGGCTAGCGGCAACATTCAGTACTTC. It translates to CAISESQAGASGNIQYF.

This clonotype was seen more than once but under ten times. The rearrangement uses TRBV29-1 and TRBJ2-4; 7 positions match TRBD1. V was pared by 6 bases and J by 3 bases, with 5 bases of the junction left unmatched. Germline CDR1 reads SQVTM; CDR2 reads ANQGSEA. There are 13 residues in the CDR3. The CDR3: CSVARDSKNIQYF. CDR3 nucleotides: TGCAGCGTAGCACGGGACAGCAAAAACATTCAGTACTTC.

The V call is TRBV20-1, the J call TRBJ2-3; TRBD1 agrees at 9 bases. The CDR3 covers 16 residues. Germline CDR1 and CDR2: DFQATT and SNEGSKA (reference sequence). V was clipped by 0 bases and J by 1 base; unmatched bases: 5. This CDR3 reads CSARDQRDRGTDTQYF. CDR3 bases: TGCAGTGCTAGAGATCAGCGGGACAGGGGCACAGATACGCAGTATTTT.

The chain is built from TRBV7-2 and TRBJ2-3; perhaps TRBD1 as D (6 bases). The germline V and J ends were trimmed by 5 bases and 2 bases, with 14 bases remaining between them. The CDR3 runs 15 residues. The germline V gene has CDR1 SGHTA and CDR2 FQGNSA. CDR3 residues: CASSRRQDSTDTQYF. CDR3 bases: TGTGCCAGCAGCCGACGACAGGATTCCACAGATACGCAGTATTTT. Together with reference TRBV7-2 and TRBJ2-3, the CDR3 gives the full variable domain: GAGVSQSPSNKVTEKGKDVELRCDPISGHTALYWYRQSLGQGLEFLIYFQGNSAPDKSGLPSDRFSAERTGGSVSTLTIQRTQQEDSAVYLCASSRRQDSTDTQYFGPGTRLTVL.

This chain joins TRBV15 and TRBJ2-7; D remains ambiguous. The V gene lost 0 bases and the J gene lost 5 bases, with 11 bases spanning the gap. Germline CDR1 LNHNV, CDR2 YYDKDF (reference sequence). This CDR3 comprises 14 residues. CDR3 DNA sequence: TGTGCCACCAGCAGAGATCTAATGCTCGACGAGCAGTACTTC. This codes for CATSRDLMLDEQYF.

Concerning this clonotype itself: Mismatch with germline at one junction end may stem from a read error. CDR3 bases: TGCAGTGCTAGGTCCTTGACAGGGGGCGTTACAGATAAGCAGTATTTT. Protein: CSARSLTGGVTDKQYF. V usage is TRBV20-1 and J usage is TRBJ2-3, with 10 nucleotides matching TRBD1. This CDR3 has 16 residues. Germline CDR1 reads DFQATT; CDR2 reads SNEGSKA (reference sequence).

The J gene is TRBJ2-1, the V gene TRBV6-5; D unresolved. V lost 2 bases, J lost 6 bases, and 14 bases lay in between. CDR1 and CDR2 from the germline V gene are MNHEY and SVGAGI. CDR3 length: 15 amino acids. The CDR3 sequence is CASSYGRSQINEQFF. The CDR3 DNA follows: TGTGCCAGCAGTTACGGGCGGAGTCAGATCAATGAGCAGTTCTTC.

The rearrangement joins TRBV6-5 to TRBJ2-7; D is possibly TRBD1 (5 bases). Germline V gene sequence: CDR1 MNHEY, CDR2 SVGAGI. Trimming left V 9 bases short and J 0 bases short, with 9 bases between. The CDR3 length is 12 residues. CDR3 nucleotide sequence: TGTGCCAGTTTAGGGGACTCCTACGAGCAGTACTTC. It yields the protein CASLGDSYEQYF.